Described below is a single T cell receptor beta chain sequence and its context. The clone's antigen remains unknown. No per-base quality is available; no much larger clone lies one base away. The CDR3 goes from the cysteine to the phenylalanine over 16 residues. CDR3 DNA only is kept here, 48 bases in frame from base 1. V is reduced by 0 bases and J by 7 bases, leaving a spacing of 16 bases between them. CDR1 LNHNV and CDR2 YYDKDF are derived from the germline V gene (reference sequence). This specimen comes from a study of blood T cell repertoires in COVID-19 (dated by TCRdb to 2020 to 2021). At the level of the whole study: Collaborator samples came from the United States, Italy and Spain and covered acute and convalescent phases of COVID-19. The material from the prospective study consisted of cDNA or gDNA derived from T cells, B-cell-depleted T cells, or PBMCs. Subjects who had been exposed to COVID-19, were actively infected with it, or had recovered from it provided the deeply sampled blood TCRbeta repertoires that made up the dataset. The repertoires were made available in a free public database intended to serve as a resource for research on the immune response to SARS-CoV-2. The samples were drawn from the first 160 participants of the ongoing ImmuneRACE study and from about 1,200 subjects provided by 6 global collaborators. A de-identified subject ID, COVID-19 status, age in years and sex were almost always included in the sample metadata. Where available, HLA class I and class II types were obtained from metadata supplied by the sample provider rather than from assay-based typing. Broader findings and caveats from the paper: Clinical and demographic metadata were provided uncurated, with the amount varying by source and participant.

TCRbeta CDR3 regions were amplified from genomic DNA by means of the immunoSEQ Assay, a bias-controlled multiplex PCR. Concerning the study's data processing: Within the assay, amplification of reference gene primers was used to estimate how many nucleated cells each sample contained. To quantify the absolute abundance of each unique TCRbeta CDR3 rearrangement, sequence reads were collapsed and filtered. For each sample, productive Simpson clonality was calculated as the square root of Simpson's diversity index across productive rearrangements. The source is immuneACCESS, and TCRdb retained only in-frame sequences with V and J called. Part of the clones is not carried over; for the studies checked, unresolved V genes explain less than half of this, and the remainder is unexplained. D and trimming were read from the DNA, whereas the V and J calls and clone size are those reported in that table. Counted in this sample were more than 400,000 clones; roughly 88% of them appeared once. Approximately 0.65% of the sample is taken by the ten largest.

Participants in the prospective study were aged roughly 18 to 100 years, lived in about two dozen United States geographic areas, and enrolled through a virtual design. To assign participants to cohorts, the prospective study relied on clinical history that participants themselves reported in a screening survey and a study questionnaire. Recovered participants in ImmuneRACE Cohort 3 were defined as having two consecutive negative NP/OP PCR tests, clearance from a healthcare professional, or resolution of symptoms. Mobile phlebotomists in the prospective study collected whole blood, serum and a nasopharyngeal or oropharyngeal swab from every participant. Prospective study participants could optionally give additional blood draws and questionnaires over an approximately two-month period. Prospective study blood samples were shipped either frozen or at room temperature before DNA extraction.

The TCR originated in a man aged 18 to 30 who had recovered from COVID-19. The source material was PBMCs or T cells enriched from blood (not recorded which). The chain is assembled from TRBV15 and TRBJ1-5; the D region possibly corresponds to TRBD1 (5 bases align). The CDR3 reads as follows: CATSRDGTSFGQPQHF. The DNA sequence is as follows: TGTGCCACCAGCAGAGACGGGACTAGCTTTGGGCAGCCCCAGCATTTT.